A selection of T cell receptor beta chains follows, all from one sample in a study of Graves' ophthalmopathy and Graves' hyperthyroidism. MiXCR, applied by TCRdb to the multiplex PCR reads, yields one record per CDR3 protein. This sample yields 200,000 to 300,000 distinct CDR3 sequences, of which around 45% are seen a single time; less than 60% belongs to the top ten. The sample comprised peripheral blood. The receptors come from an adult man with Graves' ophthalmopathy. CDR3s leave out the opening cysteine and the closing phenylalanine or tryptophan. A row's size may be missing; if present it is once, few, many or a size class.

V gene,clone size,CDR3 protein
TRBV5-1,-,ASSLDGPQATGYGYT
TRBV19,few,ASSLRLSYEQY
TRBV5-4,-,ASSPPGTSETQY
TRBV5-6,-,ASSVDGTSGYEQY
TRBV29-1,-,SVDETGDNNQPQH
TRBV14,-,ASSQVIGNTEAF
TRBV2,few,ASRTAVNEKLF
TRBV19,-,ASSPRDSTYEQY
TRBV29-1,-,SVEGPPPDTQY
TRBV2,-,ASSERLAKGETQY
TRBV27,few,ASRPTDNTEAF
TRBV7-7,-,ASSLLAGSQETQY
TRBV7-2,-,ASSLGGVVNYGYT
TRBV19,-,ASSSGPHDNEQF
TRBV7-9,-,ASSWDRDTEAF
TRBV5-8,-,ASSMTGTIQETQY
TRBV2,-,ASRRDNDSPLH
TRBV7-9,once,ASTRLAGGQETQY
TRBV7-2,-,ASSSAAGRNTEAF
TRBV7-2,-,ASSLDPGEQY
TRBV7-6,-,ASTPGGIRTGELF
TRBV5-1,many,ASSLDRNTEAF
TRBV18,-,ASSPHDVAF
TRBV12-3/TRBV12-4,-,ASLTPSSYEQY
TRBV20-1,-,SARDGAGSRQPQH